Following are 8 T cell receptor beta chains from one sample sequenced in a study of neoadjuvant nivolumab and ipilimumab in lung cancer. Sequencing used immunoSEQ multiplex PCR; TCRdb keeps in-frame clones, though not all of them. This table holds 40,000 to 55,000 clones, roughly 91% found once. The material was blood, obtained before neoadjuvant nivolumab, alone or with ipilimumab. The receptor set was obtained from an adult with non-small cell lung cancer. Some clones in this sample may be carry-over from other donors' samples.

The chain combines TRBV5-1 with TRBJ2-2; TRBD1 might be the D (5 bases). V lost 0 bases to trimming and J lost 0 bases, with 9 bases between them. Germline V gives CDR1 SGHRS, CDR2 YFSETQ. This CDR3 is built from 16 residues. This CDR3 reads CASSLVGHSNTGELFF. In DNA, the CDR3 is TGCGCCAGCAGCTTGGTTGGACATTCGAACACCGGGGAGCTGTTTTTT.

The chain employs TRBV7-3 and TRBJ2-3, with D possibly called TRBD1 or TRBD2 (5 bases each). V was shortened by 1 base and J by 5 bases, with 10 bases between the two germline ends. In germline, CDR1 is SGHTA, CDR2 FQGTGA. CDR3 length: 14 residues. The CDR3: CASSLRGVKDTQYF. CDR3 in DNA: TGTGCCAGCAGCTTAAGAGGGGTGAAAGATACGCAGTATTTT.

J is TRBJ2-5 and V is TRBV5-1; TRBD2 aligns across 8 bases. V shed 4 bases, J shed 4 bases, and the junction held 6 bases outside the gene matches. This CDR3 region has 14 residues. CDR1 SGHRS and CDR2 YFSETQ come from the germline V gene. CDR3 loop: CASSLAAGAETQYF. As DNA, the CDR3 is TGCGCCAGCAGCCTCGCAGCGGGAGCAGAGACCCAGTACTTC.

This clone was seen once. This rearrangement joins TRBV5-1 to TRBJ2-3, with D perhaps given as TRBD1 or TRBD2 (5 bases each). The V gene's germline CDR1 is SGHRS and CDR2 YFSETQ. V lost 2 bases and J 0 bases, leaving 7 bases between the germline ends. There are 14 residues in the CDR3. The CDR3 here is CASSFRDSTDTQYF. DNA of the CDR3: TGCGCCAGCAGCTTTAGGGACAGCACAGATACGCAGTATTTT.

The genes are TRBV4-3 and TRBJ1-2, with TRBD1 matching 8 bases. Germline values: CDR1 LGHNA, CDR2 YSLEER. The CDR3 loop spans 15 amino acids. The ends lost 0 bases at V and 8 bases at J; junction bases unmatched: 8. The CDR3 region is CASSQDLQGARGYTF. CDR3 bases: TGCGCCAGCAGCCAAGATCTTCAGGGGGCACGGGGCTACACCTTC.

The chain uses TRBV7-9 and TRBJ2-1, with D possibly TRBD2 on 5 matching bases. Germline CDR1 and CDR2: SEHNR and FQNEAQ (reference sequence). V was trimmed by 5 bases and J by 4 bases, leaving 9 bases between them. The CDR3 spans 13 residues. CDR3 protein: CASSTRGYNEQFF. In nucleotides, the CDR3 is TGTGCCAGCAGCACTCGAGGGTACAATGAGCAGTTCTTC. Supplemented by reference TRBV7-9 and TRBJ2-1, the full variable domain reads DTGVSQNPRHKITKRGQNVTFRCDPISEHNRLYWYRQTLGQGPEFLTYFQNEAQLEKSRLLSDRFSAERPKGSFSTLEIQRTEQGDSAMYLCASSTRGYNEQFFGPGTRLTVL.

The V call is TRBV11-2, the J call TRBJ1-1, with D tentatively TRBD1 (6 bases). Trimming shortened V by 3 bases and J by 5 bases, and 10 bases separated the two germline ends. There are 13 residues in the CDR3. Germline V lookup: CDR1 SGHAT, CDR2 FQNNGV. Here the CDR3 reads CASSLAGVTEAFF. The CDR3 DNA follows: TGTGCCAGCAGCTTGGCAGGGGTGACTGAAGCTTTCTTT. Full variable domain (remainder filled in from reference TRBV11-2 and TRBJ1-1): EAGVAQSPRYKIIEKRQSVAFWCNPISGHATLYWYQQILGQGPKLLIQFQNNGVVDDSQLPKDRFSAERLKGVDSTLKIQPAKLEDSAVYLCASSLAGVTEAFFGQGTRLTVV.

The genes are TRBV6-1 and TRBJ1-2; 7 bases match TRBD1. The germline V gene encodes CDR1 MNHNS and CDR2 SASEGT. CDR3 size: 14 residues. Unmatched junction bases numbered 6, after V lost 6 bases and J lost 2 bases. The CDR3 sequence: CASRAWDSNYGYTF. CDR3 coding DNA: TGTGCCAGCAGAGCTTGGGACAGCAACTATGGCTACACCTTC.